Below, 31 T cell receptor beta chains from the same sample are listed, as sequenced in a study of OX40 agonist ivuxolimab in advanced cancers. The assay was immunoSEQ multiplex PCR, and TCRdb's table has in-frame clones only and misses some. Among 50,000 to 70,000 clones listed, 84% were seen once. The specimen was CD4+ or CD8+ T cells sorted from blood, collected in a trial of the OX40 agonist ivuxolimab. These receptors came from an adult with an advanced solid tumor such as melanoma, head and neck, liver or kidney cancer.

This clone showed up just once. This chain connects TRBV5-1 to TRBJ1-4; D uncertain. The CDR3 is 15 amino acids. The germline V and J ends were trimmed by 0 bases and 0 bases, with 6 bases remaining between them. The germline V gene has CDR1 SGHRS and CDR2 YFSETQ. The CDR3 coding sequence is TGCGCCAGCAGCTTGGCGTCTGCAACTAATGAAAAACTGTTTTTT. Translation gives CASSLASATNEKLFF.

The chain combines TRBV9 with TRBJ1-6; possibly TRBD1 for D (5 bases). V gave up 0 bases and J gave up 10 bases, with 17 bases separating them. The length of the CDR3 is 16 residues. From germline, CDR1 is SGDLS and CDR2 YYNGEE. DNA for the CDR3: TGTGCCAGCAGCGTAGCTCCAGGGTTGGAGAGCTCACCCCTCCACTTT. Its translation: CASSVAPGLESSPLHF.

V usage is TRBV19 and J usage is TRBJ2-3; D unclear. Per germline, CDR1 LNHDA and CDR2 SQIVND (reference sequence). V dropped 9 bases and J dropped 4 bases, with 8 bases sitting between them. The length of the CDR3 is 11 residues. The CDR3: CASASADTQYF. CDR3 in DNA: TGTGCCAGCGCCAGCGCAGATACGCAGTATTTT.

CDR3 in DNA: TGTGCCTGGAGTCGGTGGGGCAGCTCCTACGAGCAGTACTTC. Protein sequence: CAWSRWGSSYEQYF. The genes are TRBV30 and TRBJ2-7, with D maybe TRBD1 (5 bases). This CDR3 has 14 amino acids. Germline V CDR1 and CDR2: GTSNPN, SVGIG (reference sequence). The V end lost 2 bases, the J end lost 0 bases, and 11 bases lay between the germline ends.

The V call is TRBV5-1, the J call TRBJ1-1, with 8 bases lining up with TRBD1. V shed 0 bases and J 3 bases; nucleotides not matched to a gene: 4. Germline V gene data show CDR1 as SGHRS and CDR2 as YFSETQ. The CDR3 length is 15 residues. The CDR3 coding sequence is TGCGCCAGCAGCTTGGCCGTGACAGGGGACACTGAAGCTTTCTTT. It yields the protein CASSLAVTGDTEAFF. Using reference TRBV5-1 and TRBJ1-1 for the parts outside the CDR3, the full variable domain is KAGVTQTPRYLIKTRGQQVTLSCSPISGHRSVSWYQQTPGQGLQFLFEYFSETQRNKGNFPGRFSGRQFSNSRSEMNVSTLELGDSALYLCASSLAVTGDTEAFFGQGTRLTVV.

This chain uses TRBV6-5 with TRBJ1-2, with 8 bases identical to TRBD1. In germline, CDR1 is MNHEY, CDR2 SVGAGI. The ends lost 0 bases at V and 8 bases at J; junction bases unmatched: 8. The CDR3 sequence is 15 residues long. CDR3 sequence (DNA): TGTGCCAGCAGTTACTCGGCGACAGGGGTTTGGGGCTACACCTTC. It is translated as CASSYSATGVWGYTF.

The rearrangement joins TRBV29-1 to TRBJ1-1; D is undetermined. The germline V and J ends were trimmed by 0 bases and 3 bases, with 17 bases remaining between them. CDR1 and CDR2 (germline): SQVTM, ANQGSEA. The CDR3 sequence is 16 residues long. CDR3 residues: CSVEDRFGVKDTEAFF. DNA for the CDR3: TGCAGCGTTGAAGATCGTTTTGGGGTTAAGGACACTGAAGCTTTCTTT.

The V gene is TRBV18, the J gene TRBJ1-1; D gene unclear. The CDR3 is 13 residues long. CDR1 and CDR2 (germline): KGHSH, LQKENI. V was pared by 4 bases and J by 0 bases, with 6 bases between. The CDR3 nucleotides read TGTGCCAGCTCACTAGCGATGAACACTGAAGCTTTCTTT. Amino acid sequence: CASSLAMNTEAFF.

This clone was observed a single time. The chain uses TRBV9 and TRBJ2-5; perhaps TRBD2 as D (6 bases). Germline-derived CDR1 and CDR2 are SGDLS and YYNGEE. The V end lost 0 bases, the J end lost 3 bases, and 12 bases lay between the germline ends. There are 15 residues in the CDR3. The CDR3 here is CASSVERGAEETQYF. CDR3 DNA sequence: TGTGCCAGCAGCGTAGAACGCGGGGCCGAAGAGACCCAGTACTTC.

V and J are TRBV11-1 and TRBJ2-1, with D unresolved. Germline values: CDR1 SGHAT, CDR2 FQDESV (reference sequence). The CDR3 runs 12 residues. V was trimmed by 5 bases and J by 8 bases, leaving 10 bases between them. CDR3 coding DNA: TGTGCCAGCAGCGGCAGGCTGCATGAGCAGTTCTTC. Translated: CASSGRLHEQFF.

Turning to this clone: Sequence at one end of the junction differs from germline and may be a read error. The chain is built from TRBV2 and TRBJ2-3; D uncertain. Germline V gene lookup returns CDR1 SNHLY and CDR2 FYNNEI. CDR3 length: 14 amino acids. CDR3 loop: CASSDSRGTDTQYF. The CDR3 nucleotides read TGCGCCAGCAGTGATTCAAGAGGCACAGATACGCAGTATTTT.

The gene calls are TRBV28 and TRBJ1-6, with D uncertain. The CDR3 spans 14 residues. V lost 5 bases and J lost 0, with 5 bases in between. The germline V gene encodes CDR1 MDHEN and CDR2 SYDVKM. The CDR3 coding sequence is TGTGCCAGCAGTCAGAGCTCCTATAATTCACCCCTCCACTTT. It is translated as CASSQSSYNSPLHF.

This rearrangement joins TRBV29-1 to TRBJ1-4; TRBD1 agrees at 12 bases. From germline, CDR1 is SQVTM and CDR2 ANQGSEA. With V trimmed by 8 bases and J by 3 bases, 10 bases remained unmatched. The CDR3 is 16 residues long. The CDR3 DNA is TGCAGCCCCCTCCCGGGACAGGGGGCATCTAATGAAAAACTGTTTTTT. Protein sequence: CSPLPGQGASNEKLFF.

This clone has a handful of counts. The chain uses TRBV2 and TRBJ1-6, with a possible D match to TRBD1 (6 bases). Per germline, CDR1 SNHLY and CDR2 FYNNEI. The V end was cut by 4 bases, the J end by 13 bases, with 14 bases between. The CDR3 spans 13 residues. The CDR3 loop is CASSVAGEAPLHF. CDR3 in DNA: TGTGCCAGCAGTGTGGCAGGGGAGGCTCCCCTCCACTTT.

The J gene is TRBJ2-1, the V gene TRBV27; weak D call: TRBD2 (7 bases). CDR3 size: 14 residues. The germline V gene has CDR1 MNHEY and CDR2 SMNVEV (reference sequence). Trimming cost V 5 bases and J 10 bases, with 18 bases left between them. CDR3 in amino acids: CASSPQGRGGEQFF. The CDR3 DNA is TGTGCCAGCAGTCCGCAGGGGAGGGGGGGCGAGCAGTTCTTC.

V gene TRBV7-2 combines with J gene TRBJ2-5; D gene uncertain. Per germline, CDR1 SGHTA and CDR2 FQGNSA. The V and J ends lost 2 bases and 0 bases respectively, with 1 base between them. This CDR3 comprises 12 residues. This chain's CDR3 is CASSLNQETQYF. CDR3 in DNA: TGTGCCAGCAGCTTAAACCAAGAGACCCAGTACTTC.

V is TRBV6-6 and J is TRBJ1-1; tentative D call: TRBD1 (5 bases). Trimming cost V 0 bases and J 1 base, with 9 bases left between them. This CDR3 comprises 15 residues. Germline V gives CDR1 MNHNY, CDR2 SVGAGI (reference sequence). CDR3 sequence reads: CASSYSRQQNTEAFF. The CDR3 region has the DNA TGTGCCAGCAGTTACTCGAGACAGCAGAACACTGAAGCTTTCTTT.

This clone appeared once. CDR3 sequence: CASSSSGTRGSGELFF. CDR3 DNA: TGTGCCAGCAGCTCCTCCGGGACTAGGGGGTCCGGGGAGCTGTTTTTT. V and J are TRBV7-2 and TRBJ2-2, with 8 bases aligning to TRBD2. The CDR3 runs to 16 residues. Trimming cost V 4 bases and J 6 bases; bases outside gene matches: 10. The V gene's germline CDR1 is SGHTA and CDR2 FQGNSA.

The gene calls are TRBV9 and TRBJ2-2, with 12 bases lining up with TRBD2. V lost 3 bases, J lost 6 bases, and 3 bases stayed unmatched. The CDR3 length is 15 residues. Germline loops: CDR1 SGDLS, CDR2 YYNGEE. The CDR3 region is CASSALAGGSGELFF. As DNA, the CDR3 is TGTGCCAGCAGCGCTCTAGCGGGGGGGTCCGGGGAGCTGTTTTTT. The entire variable domain, with the rest obtained from reference TRBV9 and TRBJ2-2, is as follows: DSGVTQTPKHLITATGQRVTLRCSPRSGDLSVYWYQQSLDQGLQFLIQYYNGEERAKGNILERFSAQQFPDLHSELNLSSLELGDSALYFCASSALAGGSGELFFGEGSRLTVL.

The chain carries TRBV5-4 and TRBJ2-5; D is possibly TRBD2 (6 bases). Germline-derived CDR1 and CDR2 are SGHNT and YYREEE (reference sequence). This CDR3 is built from 14 residues. V dropped 1 base and J dropped 3 bases, with 10 bases sitting between them. Here the CDR3 reads CASSLRLAKETQYF. DNA of the CDR3: TGTGCCAGCAGCTTGAGGCTAGCGAAAGAGACCCAGTACTTC.

V gene TRBV4-2 combines with J gene TRBJ2-7; 8 bases fit TRBD1. The germline gives CDR1 LGHNA, CDR2 YNFKEQ. This CDR3 contains 15 residues. The V segment lost 4 bases and the J segment 5 bases; nucleotides outside the gene matches: 10. CDR3: CASSLRRRTGHEQYF. Written as DNA, the CDR3 is TGTGCCAGCAGCCTCCGTCGCCGGACAGGGCACGAGCAGTACTTC.

The chain employs TRBV6-1 and TRBJ2-7; 7 bases map to TRBD1. The germline CDR1 and CDR2 sequences are MNHNS and SASEGT. The CDR3 sequence is 13 residues long. V lost 6 bases and J lost 2; bases outside the gene matches: 4. This CDR3 is CASRGTVAYEQYF. The CDR3 region has the DNA TGTGCCAGCAGGGGGACAGTCGCCTACGAGCAGTACTTC.

The chain uses TRBV4-3 and TRBJ2-4, with 10 bases identical to TRBD2. Germline CDR1 LGHNA, CDR2 YSLEER. J was trimmed by 2 bases and V by 11 bases; bases with no gene match: 15. CDR3 length: 17 residues. As DNA, the CDR3 is TGCGCCGCCTCCAATAGGCCAGCGGGGGGGCCCAAAAACATTCAGTACTTC. Translating it yields CAASNRPAGGPKNIQYF.

Points on this clone: This sample also contains other DNA sequences that code for the same CDR3. The genes are TRBV19 and TRBJ2-1; D is possibly TRBD1 (7 bases). The germline V gene encodes CDR1 LNHDA and CDR2 SQIVND (reference sequence). V was shortened by 9 bases and J by 2 bases, with 17 bases between the two germline ends. The CDR3 contains 15 residues. The CDR3 protein is CASTRGGGPYNEQFF. CDR3 sequence (DNA): TGTGCCAGCACGAGAGGAGGGGGCCCCTACAATGAGCAGTTCTTC.

This clone was found a few times. The chain links TRBV5-1 to TRBJ1-6; 8 nucleotides line up with TRBD1. The CDR3 is 15 residues long. The ends lost 1 base at V and 8 bases at J; junction bases unmatched: 5. Germline V gene lookup returns CDR1 SGHRS and CDR2 YFSETQ. For the CDR3, the DNA is TGCGCCAGCAGCTTGTGGGGGACAGGTTATTCACCCCTCCACTTT. Encoded protein: CASSLWGTGYSPLHF.

The chain combines TRBV28 with TRBJ2-2; D not certain. Trimming stripped 8 bases from V and 8 bases from J, with 6 bases between. Germline V lookup: CDR1 MDHEN, CDR2 SYDVKM. The CDR3 totals 10 residues. The CDR3 loop reads CASGVGELFF. Written as DNA, the CDR3 is TGTGCCAGCGGTGTGGGGGAGCTGTTTTTT.

The chain combines TRBV4-1 with TRBJ1-1; 11 bases are shared with TRBD1. Germline lookup yields CDR1 MGHRA and CDR2 YSYEKL. The CDR3 is 15 amino acids. V was pared by 4 bases and J by 5 bases, with 6 bases of the junction left unmatched. CDR3 nucleotide sequence: TGCGCCAGCAGCCCGGGACAGGGGGTGCGGACTGAAGCTTTCTTT. Its protein product is CASSPGQGVRTEAFF.

The gene calls are TRBV28 and TRBJ1-2; D remains ambiguous. The CDR3 runs 14 residues. V lost 11 bases to trimming and J lost 1 base, with 17 bases between them. CDR1 and CDR2 (germline): MDHEN, SYDVKM. CDR3 protein: CAGRRRYDNYGYTF. CDR3 nucleotide sequence: TGTGCCGGGCGGAGGCGGTACGATAACTATGGCTACACCTTC.

This chain uses TRBV5-4 with TRBJ1-3, with 7 bases identical to TRBD1. CDR1 is SGHNT, CDR2 YYREEE, per germline (reference sequence). The J segment lost 3 bases and the V segment lost 4 bases, leaving 4 bases of the junction unmatched. The CDR3 loop spans 14 amino acids. In nucleotides, the CDR3 is TGTGCCAGCAGCATCGGACAGGTTGGAAACACCATATATTTT. It specifies CASSIGQVGNTIYF.

This chain connects TRBV5-1 to TRBJ2-6; D is perhaps TRBD1 (6 bases). V was trimmed by 1 base and J by 4 bases, leaving 9 bases between them. Germline CDR1 SGHRS, CDR2 YFSETQ. The CDR3 length is 15 residues. The CDR3 here is CASSLTGSGANVLTF. CDR3 bases: TGCGCCAGCAGCTTGACAGGGTCCGGGGCCAACGTCCTGACTTTC.

The chain uses TRBV6-1 and TRBJ1-2; perhaps TRBD1 as D (6 bases). Germline loops: CDR1 MNHNS, CDR2 SASEGT. The CDR3 loop spans 13 amino acids. Trimming cost V 2 bases and J 6 bases, with 10 bases left between them. CDR3 amino acids: CASSERAGDGYTF. Written as DNA, the CDR3 is TGTGCCAGCAGTGAACGGGCAGGGGATGGCTACACCTTC.